Shown below are 14 T cell receptor beta chains from a single sample sequenced in a study of control samples from healthy donors and cancer patients. Assay: immunoSEQ multiplex PCR; the TCRdb copy retains only in-frame clones and omits some. The data contain about 150,000 clones, 89% of them singletons. Sequenced input: blood. All receptors derive from a man aged 30-40 years in good health.

This clone was seen more than once but under ten times. The chain carries TRBV5-1 and TRBJ2-7, with a weak D call TRBD1 (6 bases). Germline V gene data show CDR1 as SGHRS and CDR2 as YFSETQ. This CDR3 spans 15 amino acids. Trimming took 4 bases from V and 0 from J, leaving 14 bases between them. CDR3 DNA: TGCGCCAGCAGCGCGACAGGCGGTAGCTCCTACGAGCAGTACTTC. Protein product: CASSATGGSSYEQYF.

The chain links TRBV7-2 to TRBJ2-1; 13 nucleotides agree with TRBD2. The trim removed 4 bases at V and 8 bases at J, leaving 8 bases unmatched. This CDR3 has 16 residues. Germline lookup yields CDR1 SGHTA and CDR2 FQGNSA. CDR3 residues: CASSSHTSGGAYEQFF. The CDR3 nucleotides read TGTGCCAGCAGCTCCCATACTAGCGGGGGGGCATATGAGCAGTTCTTC.

This clone was seen once. The chain links TRBV6-2 or TRBV6-3 to TRBJ2-1, with TRBD1 identical over 9 bases. There are 14 residues in the CDR3. V gave up 2 bases and J gave up 6 bases; unmatched junction bases: 2. Germline V gene lookup returns CDR1 MNHEY and CDR2 SVGEGT. The CDR3 DNA follows: TGTGCCAGCAGTTACGGGGGACAGGGCAATGAGCAGTTCTTC. Translation gives CASSYGGQGNEQFF.

This chain connects TRBV4-3 to TRBJ2-7; no clear D. Germline V CDR1 and CDR2: LGHNA, YSLEER. V was trimmed by 0 bases and J by 0 bases, leaving 12 bases between them. The CDR3 loop spans 16 amino acids. CDR3 sequence: CASSQDISVSSYEQYF. The CDR3 DNA reads as TGCGCCAGCAGCCAAGATATAAGCGTAAGCTCCTACGAGCAGTACTTC.

The rearrangement links TRBV7-2 to TRBJ2-1, with 12 nucleotides matching TRBD2. V lost 3 bases to trimming and J lost 9 bases; unmatched junction nucleotides: 6. CDR1 and CDR2 (germline): SGHTA, FQGNSA. The CDR3 contains 15 residues. The CDR3 loop reads CASSLGTSGLTEQFF. CDR3 DNA sequence: TGTGCCAGCAGCTTGGGGACTAGCGGGTTGACTGAGCAGTTCTTC. Filled out from reference TRBV7-2 and TRBJ2-1, the complete variable domain reads GAGVSQSPSNKVTEKGKDVELRCDPISGHTALYWYRQSLGQGLEFLIYFQGNSAPDKSGLPSDRFSAERTGGSVSTLTIQRTQQEDSAVYLCASSLGTSGLTEQFFGPGTRLTVL.

The genes are TRBV24-1 and TRBJ1-1, with D perhaps TRBD1 (6 bases). The CDR3 has 12 residues. The V gene's germline CDR1 is KGHDR and CDR2 SFDVKD. V shed 4 bases and J shed 11 bases, with 13 bases lying between them. The CDR3 is CATSDPGVGAFF. The CDR3 DNA follows: TGTGCCACCAGTGACCCAGGGGTTGGGGCTTTCTTT.

In DNA, the CDR3 is TGTGCCAGCAGCCGAGGGACCGGGGAGCTGTTTTTT. Translating it yields CASSRGTGELFF. The V gene is TRBV12-3 or TRBV12-4, the J gene TRBJ2-2; maybe TRBD2 (5 bases). V was cut by 6 bases and J by 5 bases, with 7 bases left in between. This CDR3 contains 12 residues.

The chain has TRBV5-5 and TRBJ1-1, with D hard to call. Trimming removed 5 bases at V and 0 bases at J, with 5 bases between. The CDR3 is made up of 12 amino acids. Per the germline V gene, CDR1 is SGHKS and CDR2 is YYEKEE (reference sequence). CDR3 coding DNA: TGTGCCAGCAGTCGCCTGAACACTGAAGCTTTCTTT. This translates into CASSRLNTEAFF.

J is TRBJ1-5 and V is TRBV5-1; D is unresolved. The CDR3 runs 15 residues. V was shortened by 0 bases and J by 7 bases, with 14 bases between the two germline ends. The germline V gene encodes CDR1 SGHRS and CDR2 YFSETQ. The CDR3 sequence: CASSLDSGVGQPQHF. In nucleotides, the CDR3 is TGCGCCAGCAGCTTGGATAGCGGGGTAGGCCAGCCCCAGCATTTT. The variable domain in full, completed from reference TRBV5-1 and TRBJ1-5, reads KAGVTQTPRYLIKTRGQQVTLSCSPISGHRSVSWYQQTPGQGLQFLFEYFSETQRNKGNFPGRFSGRQFSNSRSEMNVSTLELGDSALYLCASSLDSGVGQPQHFGDGTRLSIL.

V is TRBV10-3 and J is TRBJ2-7, with 11 bases fitting TRBD1. Germline V gene data show CDR1 as ENHRY and CDR2 as SYGVKD. V was clipped by 7 bases and J by 3 bases; unmatched bases: 2. The CDR3 loop spans 13 amino acids. The CDR3 region has the DNA TGTGCCATCATGGGACAGGGGGGCTACGAGCAGTACTTC. Its protein product is CAIMGQGGYEQYF.

To note about this clone: The same CDR3 arises from other DNA sequences in this sample as well. The V and J genes are TRBV9 and TRBJ2-2; D call uncertain. The length of the CDR3 is 15 residues. V was clipped by 0 bases and J by 0 bases, with 6 bases between them. Germline V CDR1 and CDR2: SGDLS, YYNGEE. The CDR3 region has the DNA TGTGCCAGCAGCGTAGGACCCCCGAACACCGGGGAGCTGTTTTTT. Translating gives CASSVGPPNTGELFF. The full variable domain, in which reference TRBV9 and TRBJ2-2 provide the parts outside the CDR3, is DSGVTQTPKHLITATGQRVTLRCSPRSGDLSVYWYQQSLDQGLQFLIQYYNGEERAKGNILERFSAQQFPDLHSELNLSSLELGDSALYFCASSVGPPNTGELFFGEGSRLTVL.

V usage is TRBV3-1 (or the pseudogene TRBV3-2) and J usage is TRBJ2-5, with 7 bases lining up with TRBD2. Germline V gene sequence: CDR1 LGHDT, CDR2 YNNKEL (reference sequence). This CDR3 region has 15 residues. The ends lost 4 bases at V and 5 bases at J; junction bases unmatched: 10. The CDR3 DNA reads TGTGCCAGCAGCCCCCTCGGACTAGAATTTGAGACCCAGTACTTC. Encoded protein: CASSPLGLEFETQYF.

This sequence joins TRBV3-1 (or the pseudogene TRBV3-2) and TRBJ2-5; the D gene could be TRBD1 or TRBD2 (5 bases each). The germline V gene encodes CDR1 LGHDT and CDR2 YNNKEL (reference sequence). The CDR3 has 16 amino acids. V gave up 4 bases and J gave up 2 bases, with 17 bases separating them. The CDR3 nucleotides read TGTGCCAGCAGCCCTACCGCGGTGTGGGGGCAAGAGACCCAGTACTTC. Translating it yields CASSPTAVWGQETQYF.

This clone appeared a few times. The chain couples TRBV14 to TRBJ2-7; possibly TRBD2 for D (5 bases). Germline CDR1 reads SGHDN; CDR2 reads FVKESK. The CDR3 contains 15 residues. The V and J ends lost 0 bases and 6 bases respectively, with 15 bases between them. CDR3: CASSQEGGVLGEQYF. The CDR3 coding sequence is TGTGCCAGCAGCCAAGAGGGTGGGGTACTAGGCGAGCAGTACTTC. The full variable domain, its missing parts supplied by reference TRBV14 and TRBJ2-7, is EAGVTQFPSHSVIEKGQTVTLRCDPISGHDNLYWYRRVMGKEIKFLLHFVKESKQDESGMPNNRFLAERTGGTYSTLKVQPAELEDSGVYFCASSQEGGVLGEQYFGPGTRLTVT.